Presented here are 9 T cell receptor beta chains from one specimen sequenced in a study of graft-versus-host responses after intestinal transplantation. Clones were read by immunoSEQ multiplex PCR, and TCRdb kept only the in-frame ones, dropping some. Here the sample spans more than 65,000 clones, about nine tenths being singletons. These receptors have no identified antigens. Source: unstimulated CD8+ T cells sorted from spleen or lymph node cells, taken before intestinal transplant. All receptors derive from a human donor who received an intestinal transplant.

V usage is TRBV13 and J usage is TRBJ1-2; D is unclear. V gave up 3 bases and J gave up 2 bases, with 10 bases separating them. The V gene's germline CDR1 is PRHDT and CDR2 FYEKMQ (reference sequence). The CDR3 runs to 14 residues. The DNA for the CDR3 is TGTGCCAGCAGCTTCGGTTCAACGAACTATGGCTACACCTTC. Protein sequence: CASSFGSTNYGYTF.

The chain uses TRBV4-1 and TRBJ2-2, with D possibly being TRBD2 (5 bases). Trimming stripped 0 bases from V and 4 bases from J, with 15 bases between. Germline CDR1 reads MGHRA; CDR2 reads YSYEKL. The length of the CDR3 is 17 residues. This CDR3 reads CASSQDPPESGTGELFF. The CDR3 bases are TGCGCCAGCAGCCAAGATCCACCCGAAAGCGGCACCGGGGAGCTGTTTTTT.

CDR3 region: CASSPQGGQVGEKLFF. The CDR3 DNA sequence: TGTGCCAGCAGCCCCCAGGGCGGTCAAGTGGGTGAAAAACTGTTTTTT. This rearrangement joins TRBV7-9 to TRBJ1-4; possible D gene TRBD1, 5 bases. Germline V lookup: CDR1 SEHNR, CDR2 FQNEAQ (reference sequence). V gave up 5 bases and J gave up 7 bases, with 20 bases separating them. The CDR3 totals 16 residues. Variable domain in full (rest from reference TRBV7-9 and TRBJ1-4): DTGVSQNPRHKITKRGQNVTFRCDPISEHNRLYWYRQTLGQGPEFLTYFQNEAQLEKSRLLSDRFSAERPKGSFSTLEIQRTEQGDSAMYLCASSPQGGQVGEKLFFGSGTQLSVL.

The rearrangement links TRBV7-4 to TRBJ2-7, with D maybe TRBD2 (6 bases). Germline V gives CDR1 SGHVT, CDR2 SQSDAQ. The germline V and J ends were trimmed by 1 base and 2 bases, with 21 bases remaining between them. The CDR3 has 18 amino acids. The CDR3 DNA reads TGTGCCAGCAGCTTAGGGGGCCCGGAGGAGGGCACCCCCTACGAGCAGTACTTC. This codes for CASSLGGPEEGTPYEQYF. Full variable domain (missing parts from reference TRBV7-4 and TRBJ2-7): GAGVSQSPRYKVAKRGRDVALRCDSISGHVTLYWYRQTLGQGSEVLTYSQSDAQRDKSGRPSGRFSAERPERSVSTLKIQRTEQGDSAVYLCASSLGGPEEGTPYEQYFGPGTRLTVT.

The genes are TRBV9 and TRBJ2-1; no clear D gene. The CDR3 spans 15 residues. Per germline, CDR1 SGDLS and CDR2 YYNGEE. Between the trimmed V and J ends, which lost 3 bases and 7 bases, there was a span of 17 bases. CDR3 nucleotide sequence: TGTGCCAGCAGCGACCGGGTGTCGACCCGGAATGAGCAGTTCTTC. Translating gives CASSDRVSTRNEQFF.

The DNA of the CDR3 is TGCACCAGCAGCCAAGTCTGGACTAGCGGCGAGACCCAGTACTTC. Amino acid sequence: CTSSQVWTSGETQYF. This chain links TRBV1 with TRBJ2-5; TRBD2, the table's D call, lacks a check against the DNA. TRBV1 is classified as a pseudogene. CDR3 length: 15 residues.

The V gene is TRBV29-1, the J gene TRBJ2-7, with a possible D match to TRBD2 (6 bases). This CDR3 contains 12 residues. Germline-derived CDR1 and CDR2 are SQVTM and ANQGSEA. Trimming shortened V by 3 bases and J by 5 bases, and 11 bases separated the two germline ends. CDR3 nucleotides: TGCAGCGTTGAGAAGGCGGGGAACGAGCAGTACTTC. This sequence encodes CSVEKAGNEQYF.

This clone was counted a single time. The rearrangement uses TRBV19 and TRBJ2-3; D is undetermined. Germline V gene sequence: CDR1 LNHDA, CDR2 SQIVND (reference sequence). The CDR3 has 13 amino acids. V lost 3 bases to trimming and J lost 4 bases, with 8 bases between them. CDR3 loop: CASSIGVPDTQYF. The CDR3 DNA follows: TGTGCCAGTAGTATTGGAGTCCCAGATACGCAGTATTTT. The variable domain in full, with the rest retrieved from reference TRBV19 and TRBJ2-3, is DGGITQSPKYLFRKEGQNVTLSCEQNLNHDAMYWYRQDPGQGLRLIYYSQIVNDFQKGDIAEGYSVSREKKESFPLTVTSAQKNPTAFYLCASSIGVPDTQYFGPGTRLTVL.

The gene calls are TRBV7-6 and TRBJ2-7; perhaps TRBD2 as D (6 bases). The CDR3 contains 14 residues. Germline V lookup: CDR1 SGHVS, CDR2 FNYEAQ. V was shortened by 5 bases and J by 2 bases, with 13 bases between the two germline ends. As DNA, the CDR3 is TGTGCCAGCAGCCCCCCGGGGGAGGCCTACGAGCAGTACTTC. This codes for CASSPPGEAYEQYF.